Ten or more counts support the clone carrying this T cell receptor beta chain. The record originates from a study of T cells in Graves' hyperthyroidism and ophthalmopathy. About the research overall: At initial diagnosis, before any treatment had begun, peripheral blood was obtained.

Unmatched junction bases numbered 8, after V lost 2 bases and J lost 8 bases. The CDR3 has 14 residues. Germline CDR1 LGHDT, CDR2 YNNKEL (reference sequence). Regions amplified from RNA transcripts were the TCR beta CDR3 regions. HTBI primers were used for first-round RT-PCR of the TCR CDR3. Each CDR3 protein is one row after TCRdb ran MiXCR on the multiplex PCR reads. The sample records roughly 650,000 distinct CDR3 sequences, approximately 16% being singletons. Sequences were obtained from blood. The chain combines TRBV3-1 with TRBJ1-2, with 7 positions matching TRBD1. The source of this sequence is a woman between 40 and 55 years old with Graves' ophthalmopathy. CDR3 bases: TGTGCCAGCAGCCAATTGTCCGACAGGGCGGGCTACACCTTC. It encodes CASSQLSDRAGYTF.